Each of the 2 T cell receptor beta chains below was sequenced from the same sample in a study of T cell responses to AZD1222 COVID-19 vaccine. Clones were sequenced by immunoSEQ multiplex PCR, and TCRdb holds only the in-frame ones, with some missing. Of around 100,000 clones in the sample, about nine tenths were seen once. The sample in question was peripheral blood, obtained on day 0 of AZD1222 vaccination. These receptors originate from an adult in good health.

This chain uses TRBV3-1 (or the pseudogene TRBV3-2) with TRBJ1-1; the match to TRBD1 covers 7 bases. CDR1 is LGHDT, CDR2 YNNKEL, per germline (reference sequence). The V gene end was trimmed by 3 bases and the J gene end by 4 bases; junction bases not matched to a gene: 11. CDR3 length equals 16 residues. The CDR3 DNA sequence: TGTGCCAGCAGCCAGGGCTGGGGACAGATGGGCACTGAAGCTTTCTTT. This encodes CASSQGWGQMGTEAFF.

V usage is TRBV30 and J usage is TRBJ2-2; no firm D call. Trimming pared 0 bases from V and 0 bases from J, leaving 14 bases between. Germline-derived CDR1 and CDR2 are GTSNPN and SVGIG (reference sequence). CDR3 size: 17 residues. CDR3 residues: CAWSVGFPHPNTGELFF. In DNA form, the CDR3 reads TGTGCCTGGAGTGTAGGCTTCCCTCACCCGAACACCGGGGAGCTGTTTTTT.